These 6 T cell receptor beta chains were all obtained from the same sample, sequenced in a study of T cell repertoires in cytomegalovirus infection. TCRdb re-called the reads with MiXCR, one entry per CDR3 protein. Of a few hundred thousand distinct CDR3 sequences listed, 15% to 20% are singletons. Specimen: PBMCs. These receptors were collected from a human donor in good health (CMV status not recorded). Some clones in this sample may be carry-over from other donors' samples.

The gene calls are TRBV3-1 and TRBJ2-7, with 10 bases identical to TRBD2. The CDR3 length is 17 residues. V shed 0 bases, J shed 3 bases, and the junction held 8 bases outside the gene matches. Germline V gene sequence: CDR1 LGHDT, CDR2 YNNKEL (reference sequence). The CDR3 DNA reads TGTGCCAGCAGCCAAGAGTTCATACTAGCGGGGAGCTACGAGCAGTACTTC. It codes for CASSQEFILAGSYEQYF.

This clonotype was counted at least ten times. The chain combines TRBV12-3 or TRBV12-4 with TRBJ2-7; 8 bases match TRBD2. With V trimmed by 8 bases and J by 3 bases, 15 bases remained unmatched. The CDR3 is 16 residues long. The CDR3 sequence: CASQARGGQRDYEQYF. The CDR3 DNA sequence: TGTGCCAGCCAAGCCCGGGGGGGCCAGAGAGACTACGAGCAGTACTTC.

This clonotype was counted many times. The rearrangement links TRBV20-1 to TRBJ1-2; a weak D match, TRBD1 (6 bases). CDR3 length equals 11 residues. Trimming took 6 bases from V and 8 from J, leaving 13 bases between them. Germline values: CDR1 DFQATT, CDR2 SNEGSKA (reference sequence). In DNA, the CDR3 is TGCAGTGCCAAGAAAGGGGGGGGCTACACCTTC. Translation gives CSAKKGGGYTF.

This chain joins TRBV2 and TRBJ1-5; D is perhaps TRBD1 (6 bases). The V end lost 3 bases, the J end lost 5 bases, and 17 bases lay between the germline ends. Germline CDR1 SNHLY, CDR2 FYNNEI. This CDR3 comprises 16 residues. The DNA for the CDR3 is TGTGCCAGCAGTGATTACCAGGGGCGGTCGGATCAGCCCCAGCATTTT. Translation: CASSDYQGRSDQPQHF.

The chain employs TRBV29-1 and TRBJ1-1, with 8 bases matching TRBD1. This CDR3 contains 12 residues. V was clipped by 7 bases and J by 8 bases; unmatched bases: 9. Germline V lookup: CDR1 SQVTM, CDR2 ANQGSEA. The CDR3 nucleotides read TGCAGCGCCGGACAGGGTTTGGGGGAAGCTTTCTTT. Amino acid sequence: CSAGQGLGEAFF.

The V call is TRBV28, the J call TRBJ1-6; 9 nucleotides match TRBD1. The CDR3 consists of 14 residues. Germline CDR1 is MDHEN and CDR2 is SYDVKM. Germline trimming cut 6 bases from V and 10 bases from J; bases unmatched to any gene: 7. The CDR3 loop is CASRTGQGRSPLHF. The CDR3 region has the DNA TGTGCCAGCAGAACGGGACAGGGACGATCACCCCTCCACTTT.